Following are 2 T cell receptor beta chains from one sample sequenced in a study of PD-L1 blockade in urothelial cancer. Sequencing used immunoSEQ multiplex PCR; TCRdb keeps in-frame clones, though not all of them. The sample shows over 40,000 clones, almost 85% of them seen only once. Material: PBMCs, obtained around atezolizumab (anti-PD-L1) treatment. The source of these receptors is a man in his sixties or seventies with urothelial cancer.

For the CDR3, the DNA is TGTGCCAGCAGCAATGGGGTGGCAGGGAGGTACGAGCAGTACTTC. Encoded protein: CASSNGVAGRYEQYF. The rearrangement uses TRBV5-6 and TRBJ2-7, with D perhaps matching TRBD2 (6 bases). Trimming removed 4 bases from V and 4 bases from J, with 18 bases in between. The CDR3 is 15 amino acids. Per the germline V gene, CDR1 is SGHDT and CDR2 is YYEEEE.

This chain joins TRBV15 and TRBJ2-1; a possible D gene is TRBD1 (6 bases). Germline CDR1 is LNHNV and CDR2 is YYDKDF (reference sequence). CDR3 length: 12 residues. Trimming pared 0 bases from V and 10 bases from J, leaving 7 bases between. The CDR3 loop reads CATSRDTGEQFF. In nucleotides, the CDR3 is TGTGCCACCAGCAGAGATACAGGGGAGCAGTTCTTC.